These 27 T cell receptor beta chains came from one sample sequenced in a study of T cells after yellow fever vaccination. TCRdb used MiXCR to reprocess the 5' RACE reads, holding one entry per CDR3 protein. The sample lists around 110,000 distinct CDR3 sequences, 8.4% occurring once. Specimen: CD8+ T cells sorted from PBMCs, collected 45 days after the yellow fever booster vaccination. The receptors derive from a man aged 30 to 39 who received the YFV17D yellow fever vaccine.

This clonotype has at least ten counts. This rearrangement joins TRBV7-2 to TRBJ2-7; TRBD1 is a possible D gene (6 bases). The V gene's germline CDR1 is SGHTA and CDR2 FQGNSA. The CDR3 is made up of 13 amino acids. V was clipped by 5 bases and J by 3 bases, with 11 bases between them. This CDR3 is CASSTRQVYEQYF. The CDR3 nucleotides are TGTGCCAGCAGCACGCGACAGGTCTACGAGCAGTACTTC.

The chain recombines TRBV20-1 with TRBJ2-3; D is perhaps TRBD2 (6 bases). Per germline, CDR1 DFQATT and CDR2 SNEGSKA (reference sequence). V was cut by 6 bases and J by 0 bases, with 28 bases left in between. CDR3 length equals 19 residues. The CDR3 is CSAEQPNLGGPTSTDTQYF. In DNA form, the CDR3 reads TGCAGTGCCGAGCAGCCGAATCTGGGAGGACCGACTAGCACAGATACGCAGTATTTT.

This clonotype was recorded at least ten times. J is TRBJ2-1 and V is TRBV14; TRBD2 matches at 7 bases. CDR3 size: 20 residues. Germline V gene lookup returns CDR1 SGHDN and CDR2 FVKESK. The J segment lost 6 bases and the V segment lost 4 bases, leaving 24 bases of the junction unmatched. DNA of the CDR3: TGTGCCAGCAGCCCTACTCGGGGGGACCGCTTGCCCGACCTCGGCAATGAGCAGTTCTTC. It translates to CASSPTRGDRLPDLGNEQFF.

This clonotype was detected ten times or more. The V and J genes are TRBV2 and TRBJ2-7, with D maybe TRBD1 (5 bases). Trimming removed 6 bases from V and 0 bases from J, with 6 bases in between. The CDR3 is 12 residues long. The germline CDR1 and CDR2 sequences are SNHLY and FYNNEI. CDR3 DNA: TGTGCCAGCAGGGACATCTCCTACGAGCAGTACTTC. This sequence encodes CASRDISYEQYF.

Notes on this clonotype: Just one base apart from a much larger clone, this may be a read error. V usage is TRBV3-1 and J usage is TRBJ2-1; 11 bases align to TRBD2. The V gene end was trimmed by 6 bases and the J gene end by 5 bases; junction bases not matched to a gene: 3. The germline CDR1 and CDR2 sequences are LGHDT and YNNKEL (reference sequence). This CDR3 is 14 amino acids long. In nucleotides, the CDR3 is TGTGCCAGCAGACAGGGACTAGCGGACAATGAGCAGTTCTTC. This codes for CASRQGLADNEQFF.

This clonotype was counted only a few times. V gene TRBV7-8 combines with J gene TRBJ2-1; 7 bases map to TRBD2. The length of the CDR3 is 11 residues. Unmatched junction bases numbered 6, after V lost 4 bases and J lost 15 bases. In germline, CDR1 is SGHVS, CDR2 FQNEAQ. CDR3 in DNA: TGTGCCAGCAGCTCCGGACTAGACTGGTTCTTC. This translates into CASSSGLDWFF. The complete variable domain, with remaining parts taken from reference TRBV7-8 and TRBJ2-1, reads GAGVSQSPRYKVAKRGQDVALRCDPISGHVSLFWYQQALGQGPEFLTYFQNEAQLDKSGLPSDRFFAERPEGSVSTLKIQRTQQEDSAVYLCASSSGLDWFFGPGTRLTVL.

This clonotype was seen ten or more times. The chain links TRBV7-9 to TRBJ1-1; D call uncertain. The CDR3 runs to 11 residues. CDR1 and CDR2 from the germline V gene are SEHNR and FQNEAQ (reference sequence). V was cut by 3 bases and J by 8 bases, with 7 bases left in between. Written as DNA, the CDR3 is TGTGCCAGCAGCTTTTGGGAGGAAGCTTTCTTT. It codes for CASSFWEEAFF. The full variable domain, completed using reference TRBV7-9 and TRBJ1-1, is DTGVSQNPRHKITKRGQNVTFRCDPISEHNRLYWYRQTLGQGPEFLTYFQNEAQLEKSRLLSDRFSAERPKGSFSTLEIQRTEQGDSAMYLCASSFWEEAFFGQGTRLTVV.

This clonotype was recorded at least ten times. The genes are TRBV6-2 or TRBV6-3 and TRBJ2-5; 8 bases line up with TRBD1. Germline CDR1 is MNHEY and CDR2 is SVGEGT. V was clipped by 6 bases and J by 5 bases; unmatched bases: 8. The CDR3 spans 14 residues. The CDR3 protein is CASSYPGGWETQYF. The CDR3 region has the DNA TGTGCCAGCAGCTACCCAGGGGGCTGGGAGACCCAGTACTTC.

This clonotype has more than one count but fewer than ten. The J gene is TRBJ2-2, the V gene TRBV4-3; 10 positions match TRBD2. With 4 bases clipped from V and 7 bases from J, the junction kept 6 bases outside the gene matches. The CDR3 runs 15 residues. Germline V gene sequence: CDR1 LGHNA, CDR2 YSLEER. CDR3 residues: CASSPTSGMDGELFF. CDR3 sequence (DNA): TGCGCCAGCAGCCCAACTAGCGGGATGGACGGGGAGCTGTTTTTT.

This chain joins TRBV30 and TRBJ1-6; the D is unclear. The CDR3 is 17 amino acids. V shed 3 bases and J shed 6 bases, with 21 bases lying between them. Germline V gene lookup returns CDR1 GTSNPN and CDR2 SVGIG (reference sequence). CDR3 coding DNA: TGTGCCTGGAGCGGACTACCCGAGAGAGCCCCTAATTCACCCCTCCACTTT. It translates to CAWSGLPERAPNSPLHF.

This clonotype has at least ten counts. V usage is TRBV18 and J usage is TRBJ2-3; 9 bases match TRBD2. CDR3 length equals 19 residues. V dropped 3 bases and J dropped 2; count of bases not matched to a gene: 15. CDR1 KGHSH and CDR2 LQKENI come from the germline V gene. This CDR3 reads CASSPDYKIAGGLTDTQYF. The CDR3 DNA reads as TGTGCCAGCTCACCGGACTACAAAATCGCGGGAGGGCTCACAGATACGCAGTATTTT.

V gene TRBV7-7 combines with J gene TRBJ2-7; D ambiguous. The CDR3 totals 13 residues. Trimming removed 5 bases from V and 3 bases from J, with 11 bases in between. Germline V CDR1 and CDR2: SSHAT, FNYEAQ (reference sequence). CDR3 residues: CASSTGPGYEQYF. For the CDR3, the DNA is TGTGCCAGCAGCACCGGTCCCGGCTACGAGCAGTACTTC.

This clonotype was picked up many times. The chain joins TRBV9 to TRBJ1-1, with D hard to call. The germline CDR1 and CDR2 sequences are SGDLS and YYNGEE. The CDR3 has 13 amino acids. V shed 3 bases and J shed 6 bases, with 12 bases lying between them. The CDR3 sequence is CASSDSLGPEAFF. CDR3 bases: TGTGCCAGCAGCGACAGCTTAGGGCCTGAAGCTTTCTTT.

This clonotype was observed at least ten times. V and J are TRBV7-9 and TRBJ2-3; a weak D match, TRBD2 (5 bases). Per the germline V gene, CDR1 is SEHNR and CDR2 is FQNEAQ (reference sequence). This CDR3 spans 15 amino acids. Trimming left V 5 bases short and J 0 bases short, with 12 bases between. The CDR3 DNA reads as TGTGCCAGCAGCAAAGGGCGGGCTAGCACAGATACGCAGTATTTT. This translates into CASSKGRASTDTQYF.

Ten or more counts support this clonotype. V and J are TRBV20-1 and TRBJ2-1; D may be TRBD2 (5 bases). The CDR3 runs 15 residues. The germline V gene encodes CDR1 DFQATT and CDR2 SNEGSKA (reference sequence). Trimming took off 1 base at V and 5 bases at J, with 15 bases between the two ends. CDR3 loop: CSARALASLDNEQFF. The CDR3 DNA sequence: TGCAGTGCTAGAGCGTTGGCTAGCTTGGACAATGAGCAGTTCTTC.

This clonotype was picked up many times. The CDR3 sequence: CASSFSQGTHEQYF. The CDR3 coding sequence is TGTGCCAGCAGCTTCTCACAGGGGACCCACGAGCAGTACTTC. This chain joins TRBV11-2 and TRBJ2-7; TRBD1 aligns across 7 bases. V dropped 3 bases and J dropped 5; count of bases not matched to a gene: 7. CDR1 is SGHAT and CDR2 is FQNNGV in the germline V gene. The CDR3 spans 14 residues.

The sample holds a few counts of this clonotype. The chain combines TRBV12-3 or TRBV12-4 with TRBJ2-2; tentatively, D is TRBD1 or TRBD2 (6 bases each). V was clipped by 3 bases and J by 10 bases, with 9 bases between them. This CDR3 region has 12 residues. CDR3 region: CASSLGGEELFF. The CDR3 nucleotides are TGTGCCAGCAGTTTGGGGGGCGAGGAGCTGTTTTTT.

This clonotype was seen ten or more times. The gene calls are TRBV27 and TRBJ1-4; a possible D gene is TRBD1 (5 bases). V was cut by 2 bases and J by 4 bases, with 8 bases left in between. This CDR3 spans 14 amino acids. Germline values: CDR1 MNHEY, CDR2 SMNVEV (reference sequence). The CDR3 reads CASSLIGVNEKLFF. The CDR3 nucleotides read TGTGCCAGCAGTTTAATAGGGGTTAATGAAAAACTGTTTTTT.

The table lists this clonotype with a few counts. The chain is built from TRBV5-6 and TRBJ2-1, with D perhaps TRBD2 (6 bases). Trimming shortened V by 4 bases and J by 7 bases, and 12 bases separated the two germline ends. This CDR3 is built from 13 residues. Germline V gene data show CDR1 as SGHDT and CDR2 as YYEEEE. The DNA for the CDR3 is TGTGCCAGCAGCGAAGGCGGGGCGAATGAGCAGTTCTTC. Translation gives CASSEGGANEQFF.

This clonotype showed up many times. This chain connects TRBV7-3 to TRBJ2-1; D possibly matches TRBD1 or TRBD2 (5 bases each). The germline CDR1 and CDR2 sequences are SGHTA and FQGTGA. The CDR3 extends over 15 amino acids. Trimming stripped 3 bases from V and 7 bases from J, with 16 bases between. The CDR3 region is CASSLTFGASNEQFF. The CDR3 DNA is TGTGCCAGCAGCTTGACCTTCGGGGCGTCAAATGAGCAGTTCTTC.

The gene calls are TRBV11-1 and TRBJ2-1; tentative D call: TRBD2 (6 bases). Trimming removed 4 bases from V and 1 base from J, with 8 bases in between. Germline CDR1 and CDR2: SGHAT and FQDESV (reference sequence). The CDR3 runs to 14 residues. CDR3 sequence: CASSSGESYNEQFF. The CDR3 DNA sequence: TGTGCCAGCAGCTCGGGGGAGTCCTACAATGAGCAGTTCTTC.

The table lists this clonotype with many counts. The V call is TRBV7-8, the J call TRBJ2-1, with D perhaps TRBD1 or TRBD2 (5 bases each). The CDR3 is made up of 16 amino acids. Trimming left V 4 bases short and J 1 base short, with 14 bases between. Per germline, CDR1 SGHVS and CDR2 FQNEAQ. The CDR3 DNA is TGTGCCAGCAGCTCTCCTACGGGACGATCCTACAATGAGCAGTTCTTC. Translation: CASSSPTGRSYNEQFF.

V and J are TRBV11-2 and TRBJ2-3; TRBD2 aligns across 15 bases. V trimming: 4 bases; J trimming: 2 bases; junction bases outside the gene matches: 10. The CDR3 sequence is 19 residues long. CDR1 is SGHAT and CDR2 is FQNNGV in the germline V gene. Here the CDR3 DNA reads TGTGCCAGCAGCTCACCCGGACTAGCGGGAGGGCCTTTCACAGATACGCAGTATTTT. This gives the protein CASSSPGLAGGPFTDTQYF.

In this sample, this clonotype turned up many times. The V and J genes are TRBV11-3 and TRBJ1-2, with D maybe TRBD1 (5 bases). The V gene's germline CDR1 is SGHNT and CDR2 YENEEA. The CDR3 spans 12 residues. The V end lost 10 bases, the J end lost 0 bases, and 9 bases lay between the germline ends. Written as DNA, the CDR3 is TGTGCCAACTTGACAGCTAACTATGGCTACACCTTC. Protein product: CANLTANYGYTF.

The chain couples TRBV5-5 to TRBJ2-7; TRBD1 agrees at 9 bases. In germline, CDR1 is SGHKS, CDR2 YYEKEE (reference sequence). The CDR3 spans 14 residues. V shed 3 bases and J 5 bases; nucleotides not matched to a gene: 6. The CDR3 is CASSSGQGIHEQYF. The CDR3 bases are TGTGCCAGCAGCTCGGGACAGGGTATCCACGAGCAGTACTTC.

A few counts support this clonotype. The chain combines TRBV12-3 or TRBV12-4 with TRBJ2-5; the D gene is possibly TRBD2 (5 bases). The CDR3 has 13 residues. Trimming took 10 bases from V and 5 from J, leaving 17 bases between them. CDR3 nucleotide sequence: TGTGCCACCTTACTGTCGGGAATGGAGACCCAGTACTTC. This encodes CATLLSGMETQYF.

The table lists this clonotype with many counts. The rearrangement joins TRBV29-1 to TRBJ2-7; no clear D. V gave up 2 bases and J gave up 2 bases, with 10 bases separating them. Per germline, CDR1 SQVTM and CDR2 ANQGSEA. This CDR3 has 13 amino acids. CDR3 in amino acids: CSVELGTTYEQYF. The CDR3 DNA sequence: TGCAGCGTTGAATTGGGCACCACCTACGAGCAGTACTTC.